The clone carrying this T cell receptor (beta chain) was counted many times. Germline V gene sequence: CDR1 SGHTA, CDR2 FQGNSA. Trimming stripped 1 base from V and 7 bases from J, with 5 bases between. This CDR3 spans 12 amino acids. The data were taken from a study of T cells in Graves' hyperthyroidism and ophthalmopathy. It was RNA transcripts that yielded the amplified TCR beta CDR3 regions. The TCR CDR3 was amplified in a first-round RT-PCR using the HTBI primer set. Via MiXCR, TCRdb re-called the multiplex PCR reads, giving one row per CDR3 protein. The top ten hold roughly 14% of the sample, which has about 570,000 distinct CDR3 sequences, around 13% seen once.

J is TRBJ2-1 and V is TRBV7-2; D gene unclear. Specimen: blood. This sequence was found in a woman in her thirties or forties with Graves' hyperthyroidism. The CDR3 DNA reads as TGTGCCAGCAGCTTAGACAGAAATGAGCAGTTCTTC. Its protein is CASSLDRNEQFF. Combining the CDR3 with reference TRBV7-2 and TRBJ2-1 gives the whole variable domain GAGVSQSPSNKVTEKGKDVELRCDPISGHTALYWYRQSLGQGLEFLIYFQGNSAPDKSGLPSDRFSAERTGGSVSTLTIQRTQQEDSAVYLCASSLDRNEQFFGPGTRLTVL.